Listed below are T cell receptor beta chains from one sample, sequenced in a study of persistence of HIV-infected CD4 T cells. Antigens of these TCRs are unknown. The repertoire was sequenced with immunoSEQ multiplex PCR; TCRdb's copy has only in-frame clones and lacks some. This table has around 30,000 clones, roughly 82% appearing once. The source was CD4+ T cells sorted from PBMCs after roughly 18-hour stimulation, collected from a patient who received antiretroviral therapy. These receptors were collected from an adult woman with HIV who was CMV-seropositive. CDR3s include the opening cysteine and the closing phenylalanine or tryptophan. The D gene is left open where the match is weak. A row's size may be missing; if present it is once, few, many or a size class.

NA	TRBJ1-4	TRBD1	15	TRBV5-1	TGCGCCAGCAGCTCTGGACAGGGCAAAGGTGAAAAACTGTTTTTT	CASSSGQGKGEKLFF
NA	TRBJ1-1	NA	13	TRBV6-1	TGTGCCAGCATGAGGCCGACGAAGACTGAAGCTTTCTTT	CASMRPTKTEAFF
NA	TRBJ1-6	NA	13	TRBV6-5	TGTGCCAGCAAACGGGGGGTGGATTCACCCCTCCACTTT	CASKRGVDSPLHF
once	TRBJ2-7	NA	15	TRBV6-1	TGTGCCAGCAGTGAAGTGGAACAGGGACATACAGGGCAGTACTTC	CASSEVEQGHTGQYF
NA	TRBJ1-5	NA	14	TRBV24-1	TGTGCCACACCCTCCGAGGTTGCGAATCAGCCCCAGCATTTT	CATPSEVANQPQHF
NA	TRBJ2-2	NA	14	TRBV6-6	TGTGCCAGCAGTTACTCGGAGGGAACCGGGGAGCTGTTTTTT	CASSYSEGTGELFF
few	TRBJ1-2	NA	15	TRBV5-1	TGCGCCAGCAGCTTGGGGGCGGGATTTAACTATGGCTACACCTTC	CASSLGAGFNYGYTF
NA	TRBJ1-6	NA	14	TRBV6-6	TGTGCCAGCAGTTACGAGTGGGATAATTCACCCCTCCACTTT	CASSYEWDNSPLHF
NA	TRBJ2-6	NA	16	TRBV18	TGTGCCAGCTCACTCGGACTGTACTCTGGGGCCAACGTCCTGACTTTC	CASSLGLYSGANVLTF
NA	TRBJ1-2	TRBD1	16	TRBV7-8	TGTGCCAGCAGCTTATTACCGGGACAGGGCCTATCTGGCTACACCTTC	CASSLLPGQGLSGYTF
NA	TRBJ1-3	NA	14	TRBV6-5	TGTGCCAGCAGTCCGGGGTACTCTGGAAACACCATATATTTT	CASSPGYSGNTIYF
NA	TRBJ2-1	NA	15	TRBV5-1	TGCGCCAGCAGCACGCAACAGCCCTCCTACAATGAGCAGTTCTTC	CASSTQQPSYNEQFF
once	TRBJ2-5	NA	15	TRBV5-1	TGCGCCAGCAGCTTGGTTTGGCCCGGGGCGGAGACCCAGTACTTC	CASSLVWPGAETQYF
NA	TRBJ2-1	NA	15	TRBV6-6	TGTGCCAGCAGTTACGGAGCGCACTCCTACAATGAGCAGTTCTTC	CASSYGAHSYNEQFF
NA	TRBJ2-5	NA	15	TRBV30	TGTGCCTGGACTCCCGGAGAACTCAAGGGAGAGACCCAGTACTTC	CAWTPGELKGETQYF
NA	TRBJ1-2	TRBD1	16	TRBV28	TGTGCCAGCAGTTTAGGAGGGGGCGGGGGGAATAGTGGCTACACCTTC	CASSLGGGGGNSGYTF
NA	TRBJ1-1	NA	13	TRBV6-5	TGTGCCAGCACCCAGTACCCGAACACTGAAGCTTTCTTT	CASTQYPNTEAFF
NA	TRBJ2-3	NA	14	TRBV18	TGTGCCAGCTCACCACAGAAAGGGACAGATACGCAGTATTTT	CASSPQKGTDTQYF
NA	TRBJ2-4	TRBD2	15	TRBV5-1	TGCGCCAGCAGCTTGGAGGGAGGGACCAAAAACATTCAGTACTTC	CASSLEGGTKNIQYF
few	TRBJ2-7	NA	16	TRBV7-2	TGTGCCAGCAGCCGTATTCTACAGGGAGGGTCCTACGAGCAGTACTTC	CASSRILQGGSYEQYF
NA	TRBJ2-7	TRBD1	14	TRBV5-1	TGCGCCAGCGGAAGGACAGGGGGAAAATACGAGCAGTACTTC	CASGRTGGKYEQYF
NA	TRBJ1-2	NA	14	TRBV28	TGTGCCAGCAGTCCAAGACAGAACTACTATGGCTACACCTTC	CASSPRQNYYGYTF
few	TRBJ1-6	NA	16	TRBV11-1	TGTGCCAGCAGCCCCTATCAGGCAAGCGCCAATTCACCCCTCCACTTT	CASSPYQASANSPLHF
NA	TRBJ1-5	NA	15	TRBV5-1	TGCGCCAGCAGCTGGGGGGGGTTGGGCAATCAGCCCCAGCATTTT	CASSWGGLGNQPQHF
NA	TRBJ2-2	TRBD1	16	TRBV7-2	TGTGCCAGCAGCCCGGGGGACAGGGGAAACACCGGGGAGCTGTTTTTT	CASSPGDRGNTGELFF
NA	TRBJ2-2	TRBD2	15	TRBV3-1/TRBV3-2	TGTGCCAGCAGCCAAGGCCTAGCGGGAGCCGGGGAGCTGTTTTTT	CASSQGLAGAGELFF
NA	TRBJ2-3	NA	15	TRBV11-2	TGTGCCAGCTCCCCTCTGGGGGAGAAGGTAGATACGCAGTATTTT	CASSPLGEKVDTQYF
NA	TRBJ2-1	TRBD2	16	TRBV27	TGTGCCAGCAGTTTAAAGGGAGGGCAGTCGGGGAATGAGCAGTTCTTC	CASSLKGGQSGNEQFF
NA	TRBJ1-5	TRBD1	15	TRBV6-5	TGTGCCAGCAGCCCAGACAGGGGGCCGGGTCAGCCCCAGCATTTT	CASSPDRGPGQPQHF
NA	TRBJ2-3	TRBD1	16	TRBV19	TGTGCCAGTAGTACAGGACAGGGGGCGAGCACAGATACGCAGTATTTT	CASSTGQGASTDTQYF
few	TRBJ1-1	TRBD1	13	TRBV7-2	TGTGCCAGCAACGACAGGGGGAACACTGAAGCTTTCTTT	CASNDRGNTEAFF
NA	TRBJ1-2	TRBD1	15	TRBV19	TGTGCCAGTAGTTCTCTACCGGGACAGGCATCTGGCTACACCTTC	CASSSLPGQASGYTF
NA	TRBJ1-2	NA	17	TRBV18	TGTGCCAGCTCATCAAGCAACACAGGGTCGACCTCCGGTGGCTACACCTTC	CASSSSNTGSTSGGYTF
NA	TRBJ2-2	NA	15	TRBV2	TGTGCCGGGAGGACGGCGGCTCAGAACACCGGGGAGCTGTTTTTT	CAGRTAAQNTGELFF
NA	TRBJ2-1	NA	11	TRBV29-1	TGCAGCGTTGAACTTTTCAATGAGCAGTTCTTC	CSVELFNEQFF
NA	TRBJ2-3	NA	17	TRBV18	TGTGCCAGCTCCCCTACAACTAGCATTATCCGCACAGATACGCAGTATTTT	CASSPTTSIIRTDTQYF
once	TRBJ2-3	TRBD2	15	TRBV9	TGTGCCAGCAGTCTTAGCGGGACTAGCACAGATACGCAGTATTTT	CASSLSGTSTDTQYF
few	TRBJ1-6	TRBD1	15	TRBV19	TGTGCCAGTTGGACAGGCGACTCCTATAATTCACCCCTCCACTTT	CASWTGDSYNSPLHF
NA	TRBJ2-5	TRBD2	18	TRBV6-1	TGTGCCAGCAGTGAAGCTCGTAGCCTAGCGGGGTATCAAGAGACCCAGTACTTC	CASSEARSLAGYQETQYF
once	TRBJ2-4	NA	15	TRBV18	TGTGCCAGCTCACCACCCTCCCTAGCCAAAAACATTCAGTACTTC	CASSPPSLAKNIQYF
NA	TRBJ2-5	TRBD2	18	TRBV24-1	TGTGCCACCAGTGACCCGACTCGACTAGCGGGGAGCCAAGAGACCCAGTACTTC	CATSDPTRLAGSQETQYF
NA	TRBJ2-7	NA	13	TRBV19	TGTGCCAGTAGTATCACAGAGCTCTACGAGCAGTACTTC	CASSITELYEQYF